These 15 T cell receptor beta chains originate from one sample sequenced in a study of T cells after yellow fever vaccination. TCRdb analysed the 5' RACE reads with MiXCR anew, one entry per CDR3 protein. Of some 550,000 distinct CDR3 sequences listed, 15% to 20% are singletons. This specimen was PBMCs, taken 15 days after the yellow fever booster vaccination. The receptor set was obtained from a man aged 25 to 40 who received the YFV17D yellow fever vaccine.

Concerning this clonotype itself: A read error may account for a junction end that differs from germline. The rearrangement uses TRBV10-1 and TRBJ2-3; 9 bases map to TRBD2. The CDR3 totals 17 residues. CDR1 is WNHNN and CDR2 is SYGVQD in the germline V gene (reference sequence). The CDR3 sequence is CVSSEPTSSGITDTQYF. CDR3 nucleotide sequence: TGCGTCAGCAGTGAGCCTACATCTAGCGGGATTACAGATACGCAGTATTTT.

The chain has TRBV4-3 and TRBJ1-2, with unresolved D. The V end was cut by 0 bases, the J end by 4 bases, with 12 bases between. Germline loops: CDR1 LGHNA, CDR2 YSLEER. The CDR3 has 15 amino acids. CDR3 coding DNA: TGCGCCAGCAGCCAAGATGCCCGGGGTTCCTATGGCTACACCTTC. Its translation: CASSQDARGSYGYTF.

This clonotype was picked up a small number of times. The rearrangement uses TRBV18 and TRBJ2-5, with D perhaps TRBD1 (6 bases). The CDR3 consists of 16 residues. The germline V gene encodes CDR1 KGHSH and CDR2 LQKENI. Trimming took 6 bases from V and 5 from J, leaving 22 bases between them. The CDR3 DNA reads as TGTGCCAGCTCTCTGCAGACAGGCCGGGATGGGGAGACCCAGTACTTC. Encoded protein: CASSLQTGRDGETQYF.

V is TRBV10-3 and J is TRBJ1-1; D is unresolved. The CDR3 contains 13 residues. V was shortened by 7 bases and J by 7 bases, with 16 bases between the two germline ends. Looked up from germline, CDR1 is ENHRY and CDR2 is SYGVKD. The CDR3: CAITRAQRDEAFF. The CDR3 coding sequence is TGTGCCATCACGAGAGCACAGCGGGATGAAGCTTTCTTT.

This chain uses TRBV7-2 with TRBJ2-1, with unresolved D. The germline CDR1 and CDR2 sequences are SGHTA and FQGNSA. Deletions cut 1 base from V and 4 bases from J, with 14 bases between. The CDR3 consists of 16 residues. The chain's CDR3 is CASSLVPGSPYNEQFF. The CDR3 nucleotides read TGTGCCAGCAGCTTAGTTCCCGGGTCGCCATACAATGAGCAGTTCTTC.

The genes are TRBV5-1 and TRBJ2-1; possibly TRBD1 or TRBD2 for D (6 bases each). V was trimmed by 4 bases and J by 4 bases, leaving 18 bases between them. CDR1 is SGHRS and CDR2 is YFSETQ in the germline V gene. The CDR3 has 16 residues. CDR3 bases: TGCGCCAGCAGCGGGACCGGGGGCCGCCTATACAATGAGCAGTTCTTC. Protein product: CASSGTGGRLYNEQFF. Combining the CDR3 with reference TRBV5-1 and TRBJ2-1 gives the whole variable domain KAGVTQTPRYLIKTRGQQVTLSCSPISGHRSVSWYQQTPGQGLQFLFEYFSETQRNKGNFPGRFSGRQFSNSRSEMNVSTLELGDSALYLCASSGTGGRLYNEQFFGPGTRLTVL.

There are a few counts of this clonotype. The chain links TRBV25-1 to TRBJ2-2; D is perhaps TRBD2 (6 bases). V lost 5 bases, J lost 7 bases, and 20 bases lay in between. CDR1 is MGHDK and CDR2 is SYGVNS in the germline V gene. The CDR3 spans 16 residues. CDR3 in amino acids: CASSPRGSGTNGELFF. The CDR3 DNA reads TGTGCCAGCAGTCCCCGGGGTAGCGGTACAAACGGGGAGCTGTTTTTT.

This chain's CDR3 is CASSRTGLIYEQYF. The CDR3 DNA is TGTGCCAGCAGTCGGACAGGGTTGATCTACGAGCAGTACTTC. The chain recombines TRBV27 with TRBJ2-7, with TRBD1 identical over 8 bases. The CDR3 totals 14 residues. Germline CDR1 MNHEY, CDR2 SMNVEV (reference sequence). The trim removed 5 bases at V and 3 bases at J, leaving 6 bases unmatched.

In its sample, this clonotype was seen a few times. The rearrangement joins TRBV7-9 to TRBJ2-1, with 11 bases fitting TRBD2. This CDR3 has 17 amino acids. V lost 1 base and J lost 9; bases outside the gene matches: 11. Germline values: CDR1 SEHNR, CDR2 FQNEAQ (reference sequence). The CDR3 is CASSLGLKLAGEGEQFF. CDR3 bases: TGTGCCAGCAGCTTAGGCCTGAAACTAGCGGGAGAGGGTGAGCAGTTCTTC. The full variable domain, its missing parts supplied by reference TRBV7-9 and TRBJ2-1, is DTGVSQNPRHKITKRGQNVTFRCDPISEHNRLYWYRQTLGQGPEFLTYFQNEAQLEKSRLLSDRFSAERPKGSFSTLEIQRTEQGDSAMYLCASSLGLKLAGEGEQFFGPGTRLTVL.

This clonotype was observed a few times. The J gene is TRBJ2-3, the V gene TRBV20-1; no firm D call. The ends were cut back, 6 bases at V and 2 bases at J, with 15 bases in the middle. The CDR3 runs to 14 residues. Germline assignment: CDR1 DFQATT and CDR2 SNEGSKA (reference sequence). CDR3 sequence (DNA): TGCAGTGCCAGTGCAAGCGAGTTCACAGATACGCAGTATTTT. Amino acids: CSASASEFTDTQYF.

This clonotype was counted between two and nine times. CDR3 protein: CASSLGVGQGPQGELFF. The CDR3 bases are TGTGCCAGCAGCTTAGGAGTCGGGCAGGGGCCCCAAGGGGAGCTGTTTTTT. The gene calls are TRBV7-3 and TRBJ2-2; a possible D gene is TRBD1 (6 bases). With 2 bases removed from V and 8 bases from J, the gap between germline ends came to 21 bases. This CDR3 contains 17 residues. CDR1 is SGHTA, CDR2 FQGTGA, per germline.

V and J are TRBV7-2 and TRBJ2-4, with 7 bases matching TRBD2. In germline, CDR1 is SGHTA, CDR2 FQGNSA. This CDR3 region has 16 residues. The V gene end was trimmed by 1 base and the J gene end by 7 bases; junction bases not matched to a gene: 10. CDR3: CASSLVRGMGGNIQYF. The CDR3 nucleotides read TGTGCCAGCAGCTTAGTCCGGGGGATGGGAGGGAACATTCAGTACTTC.

The J gene is TRBJ2-3, the V gene TRBV7-2, with 7 bases fitting TRBD2. Germline trimming cut 5 bases from V and 1 base from J; bases unmatched to any gene: 9. Germline CDR1 is SGHTA and CDR2 is FQGNSA. The CDR3 is 16 residues long. The CDR3 DNA is TGTGCCAGCAGCCCCTGGGCGGGAGTGGGCACAGATACGCAGTATTTT. As protein: CASSPWAGVGTDTQYF. The full variable domain, with the rest looked up from reference TRBV7-2 and TRBJ2-3, is GAGVSQSPSNKVTEKGKDVELRCDPISGHTALYWYRQSLGQGLEFLIYFQGNSAPDKSGLPSDRFSAERTGGSVSTLTIQRTQQEDSAVYLCASSPWAGVGTDTQYFGPGTRLTVL.

The genes are TRBV20-1 and TRBJ2-3, with 12 bases matching TRBD2. The CDR3 is 15 residues long. V was pared by 3 bases and J by 0 bases, with 1 base of the junction left unmatched. Germline V lookup: CDR1 DFQATT, CDR2 SNEGSKA (reference sequence). The CDR3 region has the DNA TGCAGTGCTAGTGGACTAGCGGGGAGCACAGATACGCAGTATTTT. Translating it yields CSASGLAGSTDTQYF.

This clonotype has only a few counts. This sequence joins TRBV6-1 and TRBJ2-1; TRBD2 agrees at 12 bases. J lost 5 bases, V lost 6 bases, and 5 bases had no gene match. Per germline, CDR1 MNHNS and CDR2 SASEGT. The CDR3 spans 15 residues. Here the CDR3 DNA reads TGTGCCAGCAGCGACGGACTAGCGGGGAACAATGAGCAGTTCTTC. Protein product: CASSDGLAGNNEQFF.